The 27 T cell receptor beta chains below come from one sample, sequenced in a study of T cells in women clearing cervical HPV infection. The method was immunoSEQ multiplex PCR; TCRdb's version includes in-frame clones alone and lacks a portion of them. The table for this sample gives 45,000 to 55,000 clones. The specimen was blood buffy coat. The receptors originated from a woman between 18 and 70 years old with a cervical HPV16 infection that either progressed to CIN3+ or cleared (not recorded which).

A note on this clone: Read coverage stops 3 residues before the CDR3 terminus; the germline J gene supplies the remainder. This sequence joins TRBV18 and TRBJ1-4, with TRBD1 matching 9 bases. The CDR3 runs to 13 residues. Germline values: CDR1 KGHSH, CDR2 LQKENI. This CDR3 reads CASSPDRGSPLFF. The sequenced part of the CDR3 DNA is TGTGCCAGCTCACCGGACAGGGGTTCACCA.

The chain's CDR3 is CATSRGGNEQYF. The DNA read from the CDR3 is TGTGCCACCAGCAGAGGGGGCAACGAG. The chain employs TRBV15 and TRBJ2-7, with D perhaps matching TRBD1 (5 bases). The read is 3 residues too short to cover the CDR3 end, so that end is filled in from the germline J gene. The CDR3 loop spans 12 amino acids. Germline CDR1 and CDR2: LNHNV and YYDKDF (reference sequence). Trimming took 1 base from V and 5 from J, leaving 6 bases between them.

As concerns this clone: The CDR3 goes on 3 residues after the read ends, and that part is filled in from the germline J gene. The V gene is TRBV10-3, the J gene TRBJ2-5, with D perhaps matching TRBD2 (6 bases). Germline V gene sequence: CDR1 ENHRY, CDR2 SYGVKD. This CDR3 has 14 amino acids. Trimming took off 2 bases at V and 7 bases at J, with 14 bases between the two ends. The CDR3 sequence: CAISETDRGGTQYF. The DNA read from the CDR3 is TGTGCCATCAGTGAGACCGACCGGGGAGGGACC.

As to this clone: The read ends 3 residues early relative to the CDR3; the germline J gene fills the gap. This chain uses TRBV12-3 or TRBV12-4 with TRBJ2-7, with 7 bases matching TRBD1. V shed 1 base and J 0 bases; nucleotides not matched to a gene: 9. The CDR3 is 17 amino acids. The CDR3 region is CASSLGDSLSGSYEQYF. The CDR3 bases that were read are TGTGCCAGCAGTTTAGGGGACAGCCTCAGCGGCTCCTACGAG.

Comments on this clone: The observed sequence ends 3 residues before the CDR3 terminus, with the missing tail filled in from the germline J gene. The chain links TRBV7-9 to TRBJ1-2, with 7 positions matching TRBD1. Germline loops: CDR1 SEHNR, CDR2 FQNEAQ (reference sequence). This CDR3 comprises 13 residues. The CDR3 region is CASSLGGTDTYTF. The DNA read from the CDR3 is TGTGCCAGCAGCTTAGGGGGGACAGATACC. The whole variable domain, remainder taken from reference TRBV7-9 and TRBJ1-2, is DTGVSQNPRHKITKRGQNVTFRCDPISEHNRLYWYRQTLGQGPEFLTYFQNEAQLEKSRLLSDRFSAERPKGSFSTLEIQRTEQGDSAMYLCASSLGGTDTYTFGSGTRLTVV.

Worth noting for this clone: The read finishes 3 residues shy of the CDR3 end, and the germline J gene is used to complete it. The rearrangement joins TRBV6-1 to TRBJ2-7; 9 bases line up with TRBD1. Looked up from germline, CDR1 is MNHNS and CDR2 is SASEGT. The CDR3 runs to 16 residues. With V trimmed by 2 bases and J by 4 bases, 9 bases remained unmatched. The CDR3 is CASSEPNRGPPYEQYF. The sequenced CDR3 bases are TGTGCCAGCAGTGAACCGAACAGGGGGCCACCATACGAG.

Of note for this clone: With the read ending 3 residues before the CDR3 end, the germline J gene is used to fill in that end. This chain links TRBV6-4 with TRBJ2-3, with D possibly matching TRBD1 (5 bases). Germline loops: CDR1 MRHNA, CDR2 SNTAGT. There are 15 residues in the CDR3. Trimming removed 7 bases from V and 4 bases from J, with 18 bases in between. The CDR3 spells CASIGRAVPADTQYF. The sequenced part of the CDR3 DNA is TGTGCCAGCATCGGCAGGGCAGTCCCAGCAGATACG.

About this clone itself: The DNA ends 3 residues before the CDR3 does, and the rest of the CDR3 is filled in from the germline J gene. This chain uses TRBV10-3 with TRBJ2-3; the D gene is possibly TRBD1 (6 bases). The V end was cut by 6 bases, the J end by 0 bases, with 10 bases between. Per the germline V gene, CDR1 is ENHRY and CDR2 is SYGVKD. The CDR3 runs to 14 residues. The CDR3 bases that were read are TGTGCCATCAGGGGGGCCTTTAGCACAGATACG. Translated: CAIRGAFSTDT. The full CDR3 protein is CAIRGAFSTDTQYF.

As for this clone: The missing CDR3 end, 3 residues past where the read stops, is filled in from the germline J gene. The chain couples TRBV10-3 to TRBJ2-5; 7 bases are a match to TRBD1. V was clipped by 0 bases and J by 3 bases; unmatched bases: 1. The germline CDR1 and CDR2 sequences are ENHRY and SYGVKD. The CDR3 is made up of 14 amino acids. The DNA read from the CDR3 is TGTGCCATCAGTGAGTCGGGGACAGAAGAGACC. Its protein product is CAISESGTEET. The full CDR3 protein reads CAISESGTEETQYF.

Of note for this clone: The sequenced fragment ends 3 residues before the CDR3 boundary, so the rest is inferred from the germline J gene. This chain uses TRBV2 with TRBJ2-1; 12 bases agree with TRBD1. Germline lookup yields CDR1 SNHLY and CDR2 FYNNEI. The CDR3 runs 16 residues. V was pared by 6 bases and J by 6 bases, with 9 bases of the junction left unmatched. CDR3 bases read: TGTGCCAGCAGCCCCGGGACAGGGGGCCAAATCAATGAG. It specifies CASSPGTGGQINE. The CDR3 as a whole reads CASSPGTGGQINEQFF.

A remark on this clone: Germline and junction disagree at one end, which may indicate a read error. The read ends 3 residues before the CDR3 terminus; that terminus is restored from the germline J gene. J is TRBJ2-3 and V is TRBV6-7; D gene unclear. TRBV6-7 carries the ORF label, with uncertain function. The CDR3 has 17 amino acids. CDR3 DNA, as far as it was read: TGTGCCAGCAGTAACTCTCCCCCTCTAGATAGAACGGCTACG. Translation: CASSNSPPLDRTAT. The whole CDR3 protein is CASSNSPPLDRTATQYF.

Worth noting for this clone: Read coverage stops 3 residues before the CDR3 terminus; the germline J gene supplies the remainder. V is TRBV10-3 and J is TRBJ1-5; 12 bases match TRBD1. CDR3 length: 16 residues. V dropped 3 bases and J dropped 3; count of bases not matched to a gene: 3. CDR1 ENHRY and CDR2 SYGVKD come from the germline V gene. CDR3: CAISEWDRGLNQPQHF. Partial CDR3 DNA: TGTGCCATCAGTGAATGGGACAGGGGGCTCAATCAGCCC.

A remark on this clone: Read sequence stops 3 residues before the CDR3 end, and the germline J gene provides the missing end. The genes are TRBV18 and TRBJ1-1; 7 bases map to TRBD1. With V trimmed by 3 bases and J by 0 bases, 10 bases remained unmatched. CDR3 size: 17 residues. Germline-derived CDR1 and CDR2 are KGHSH and LQKENI. The chain's CDR3 is CASSPQQGQTLNTEAFF. The sequenced CDR3 bases are TGTGCCAGCTCACCCCAACAGGGGCAAACGTTGAACACTGAA.

Of note for this clone: The read gets to within 3 residues of the CDR3 end, and the germline J gene fills in the rest. The chain employs TRBV30 and TRBJ1-4, with TRBD1 as a possible D gene (5 bases). The CDR3 is 15 amino acids. V shed 2 bases and J shed 8 bases, with 18 bases lying between them. Germline loops: CDR1 GTSNPN, CDR2 SVGIG (reference sequence). Partial CDR3 DNA: TGTGCCTGGAGTTCTTTCACAGGAAATTTGGAAAAA. It is translated as CAWSSFTGNLEK. From start to end, the CDR3 is CAWSSFTGNLEKLFF.

Of note for this clone: The read is 3 residues too short to cover the CDR3 end, so that end is filled in from the germline J gene. The chain combines TRBV12-3 or TRBV12-4 with TRBJ2-3; D not certain. The CDR3 is 11 residues long. V was trimmed by 6 bases and J by 3 bases, leaving 4 bases between them. The DNA read from the CDR3 is TGTGCCAGCAGGCGGACAGATACG. Its protein is CASRRTDT. The whole CDR3 sequence reads CASRRTDTQYF.

With respect to this clone: The read ends 3 residues early relative to the CDR3; the germline J gene fills the gap. The rearrangement links TRBV5-1 to TRBJ2-3, with D possibly matching TRBD1 (5 bases). Trimming took off 5 bases at V and 2 bases at J, with 9 bases between the two ends. Per the germline V gene, CDR1 is SGHRS and CDR2 is YFSETQ. The CDR3 is made up of 13 amino acids. CDR3 region: CASRQVVTDTQYF. CDR3 bases read: TGCGCCAGCAGACAGGTGGTCACAGATACG. The full variable domain, rest sourced from reference TRBV5-1 and TRBJ2-3, is KAGVTQTPRYLIKTRGQQVTLSCSPISGHRSVSWYQQTPGQGLQFLFEYFSETQRNKGNFPGRFSGRQFSNSRSEMNVSTLELGDSALYLCASRQVVTDTQYFGPGTRLTVL.

Points on this clone: The read ends 3 residues shy of where the CDR3 ends; the end is completed using the germline J gene. The V call is TRBV9, the J call TRBJ2-3, with 7 nucleotides matching TRBD1. The CDR3 runs to 19 residues. CDR1 SGDLS and CDR2 YYNGEE come from the germline V gene. The V gene end was trimmed by 1 base and the J gene end by 4 bases; junction bases not matched to a gene: 18. The DNA read from the CDR3 is TGTGCCAGCAGCGTAACCCTCGGTCCCGAGACAGGGTACGCAGATACG. It codes for CASSVTLGPETGYADT. The whole CDR3 sequence reads CASSVTLGPETGYADTQYF.

In the case of this clone: Read data end 3 residues before the CDR3 end; the end is taken from the germline J gene. The chain uses TRBV5-1 and TRBJ1-4; D remains ambiguous. V lost 2 bases and J lost 5, with 13 bases in between. CDR1 and CDR2 (germline): SGHRS, YFSETQ. The CDR3 spans 15 residues. The CDR3 DNA, read in part, is TGCGCCAGCAGCTTTGGCACAGTCCTAAATGAAAAA. Its translation is CASSFGTVLNEK. The complete CDR3 sequence is CASSFGTVLNEKLFF.

In the case of this clone: The read halts 3 residues ahead of the CDR3 end, with the missing end drawn from the germline J gene. The rearrangement uses TRBV7-6 and TRBJ2-2; TRBD1 matches at 9 bases. The germline CDR1 and CDR2 sequences are SGHVS and FNYEAQ. The CDR3 sequence is 15 residues long. This chain's CDR3 is CASSKRGQGNEKLFF. The part of the CDR3 DNA that was read is TGTGCCAGCAGCAAGAGGGGACAGGGAAATGAAAAG.

Turning to this clone: Sequencing ends 3 residues short of the CDR3 end; the germline J gene provides the rest. This rearrangement joins TRBV6-2 or TRBV6-3 to TRBJ2-3, with 7 bases lining up with TRBD1. Germline values: CDR1 MNHEY, CDR2 SVGEGT. The CDR3 runs to 13 residues. CDR3 DNA (partial): TGTGCCAGCAGTAGACAGGGAGAGAGGCCG. Translating it yields CASSRQGERP. The CDR3, in full, reads CASSRQGERPQYF.

With regard to this clone: With the read ending 3 residues before the CDR3 end, the germline J gene is used to fill in that end. The V call is TRBV27, the J call TRBJ2-4, with 8 bases matching TRBD2. Germline V gives CDR1 MNHEY, CDR2 SMNVEV (reference sequence). This CDR3 has 15 amino acids. The sequenced part of the CDR3 DNA is TGTGCCAGCAGCCTAGAGAGGGCGGGGGGACGGACT. Residues: CASSLERAGGRT. The entire CDR3 protein is CASSLERAGGRTQYF.

Worth noting for this clone: The read falls 3 residues short of the CDR3 end, and the missing part is taken from the germline J gene. This chain connects TRBV10-2 to TRBJ1-2; TRBD1 might be the D (6 bases). V was shortened by 6 bases and J by 0 bases, with 14 bases between the two germline ends. CDR3 length: 15 residues. Germline V lookup: CDR1 WSHSY, CDR2 SAAADI. The CDR3 bases that were read are TGCGCCAGCAGCCCACAGGGAACGGCTAACTATGGC. Amino acid sequence: CASSPQGTANYG. The complete CDR3 sequence is CASSPQGTANYGYTF.

In regard to this clone: The read stops 3 residues short of the end of the CDR3; the missing end is completed from the germline J gene. The chain employs TRBV13 and TRBJ1-3; tentatively, D is TRBD1 (5 bases). The CDR3 totals 16 residues. Looked up from germline, CDR1 is PRHDT and CDR2 is FYEKMQ (reference sequence). Between the trimmed V and J ends, which lost 5 bases and 2 bases, there was a span of 16 bases. CDR3 sequence reads: CASSLAGGRAGNTIYF. CDR3 bases read: TGTGCCAGCAGCCTCGCGGGGGGAAGGGCTGGAAACACC.

On this clone: Coverage ceases 3 residues before the CDR3 finishes, and the germline J gene fills in the end. The chain links TRBV5-1 to TRBJ2-5; perhaps TRBD2 as D (6 bases). V was pared by 4 bases and J by 5 bases, with 18 bases between. CDR1 is SGHRS, CDR2 YFSETQ, per germline. This CDR3 has 15 residues. The covered CDR3 bases are TGCGCCAGCAGCACCGGGACTCCGAGCGGGGAGACC. Amino acid sequence: CASSTGTPSGET. The entire CDR3 reads CASSTGTPSGETQYF.

About this clone itself: The CDR3 extends 3 residues past the end of the read, so its final part is completed from the germline J gene. The chain carries TRBV6-1 and TRBJ1-2, with a weak D call TRBD1 (5 bases). Germline loops: CDR1 MNHNS, CDR2 SASEGT. This CDR3 is built from 16 residues. CDR3 sequence reads: CASSGTSGGISYDYTF. The CDR3 bases that were read are TGTGCCAGCAGTGGGACTAGCGGGGGGATCTCCTACGAC.

Points on this clone: Read sequence stops 3 residues before the CDR3 end, and the germline J gene provides the missing end. At the DNA level, this CDR3 is encoded by other sequences in the same sample as well. This sequence joins TRBV7-2 and TRBJ2-3, with D perhaps matching TRBD2 (6 bases). V was shortened by 0 bases and J by 2 bases, with 18 bases between the two germline ends. Germline V gene lookup returns CDR1 SGHTA and CDR2 FQGNSA. The CDR3 consists of 18 residues. CDR3: CASSLAGGGLGITDTQYF. CDR3 bases read: TGTGCCAGCAGCTTAGCGGGAGGAGGACTTGGAATCACAGATACG.

Comments on this clone: The sequenced fragment ends 3 residues before the CDR3 boundary, so the rest is inferred from the germline J gene. The J gene is TRBJ2-3, the V gene TRBV20-1; D gene ambiguous. The CDR3 runs to 11 residues. Trimming left V 8 bases short and J 6 bases short, with 12 bases between. The germline V gene encodes CDR1 DFQATT and CDR2 SNEGSKA (reference sequence). The DNA read from the CDR3 is TGCAGTTTACGCGTGGGCGATACG. Its protein product is CSLRVGDT. The complete CDR3 protein is CSLRVGDTQYF.